Following are 30 T cell receptor beta chains from one sample sequenced in a study of identical twins' blood T cells. TCRdb reprocessed the 5' RACE reads via MiXCR and lists one record per CDR3 protein. The table shows roughly 340,000 distinct CDR3 sequences, with over 25% occurring only once. The source material was PBMCs. All receptors derive from a woman aged 18 to 55 in good health.

This clonotype has at least ten counts. The rearrangement links TRBV5-1 to TRBJ1-6, with D unresolved. Germline V gene data show CDR1 as SGHRS and CDR2 as YFSETQ. V dropped 2 bases and J dropped 1 base, with 7 bases sitting between them. This CDR3 is 15 amino acids long. The CDR3 is CASSFTGSYNSPLHF. CDR3 coding DNA: TGCGCCAGCAGCTTCACCGGGTCCTATAATTCACCCCTCCACTTT.

This clonotype was counted between two and nine times. V gene TRBV27 combines with J gene TRBJ2-2, with 8 bases that match TRBD2. This CDR3 is built from 14 residues. Germline-derived CDR1 and CDR2 are MNHEY and SMNVEV (reference sequence). V was clipped by 3 bases and J by 4 bases; unmatched bases: 1. The CDR3, as DNA: TGTGCCAGCAGTTTCGGGGGGGTCACCGGGGAGCTGTTTTTT. This sequence encodes CASSFGGVTGELFF.

This clonotype showed up just a few times. The chain employs TRBV20-1 and TRBJ1-5; 9 bases fit TRBD1. The CDR3 loop spans 16 amino acids. Unmatched junction bases numbered 8, after V lost 2 bases and J lost 3 bases. Per germline, CDR1 DFQATT and CDR2 SNEGSKA (reference sequence). The CDR3 protein is CSARSGQGIDNQPQHF. The CDR3 bases are TGCAGTGCTAGATCTGGACAGGGGATCGACAATCAGCCCCAGCATTTT.

This clonotype was picked up a small number of times. This rearrangement joins TRBV18 to TRBJ2-2; D remains unclear. Between the trimmed V and J ends, which lost 2 bases and 7 bases, there was a span of 8 bases. The CDR3 spans 13 residues. Germline V gene lookup returns CDR1 KGHSH and CDR2 LQKENI. CDR3 protein: CASSPAADGELFF. For the CDR3, the DNA is TGTGCCAGCTCACCAGCAGCTGACGGGGAGCTGTTTTTT.

This chain uses TRBV20-1 with TRBJ2-3, with D hard to call. Germline lookup yields CDR1 DFQATT and CDR2 SNEGSKA (reference sequence). Trimming took off 5 bases at V and 2 bases at J, with 5 bases between the two ends. The CDR3 length is 11 residues. The CDR3 loop is CSAPHTDTQYF. DNA of the CDR3: TGCAGTGCTCCCCACACAGATACGCAGTATTTT.

CDR3 bases: TGTGCCAGCAGCTTACGGGGATTGAAGACCCAGTACTTC. This encodes CASSLRGLKTQYF. This chain connects TRBV13 to TRBJ2-5; D is perhaps TRBD2 (5 bases). Per the germline V gene, CDR1 is PRHDT and CDR2 is FYEKMQ (reference sequence). Trimming removed 2 bases at V and 6 bases at J, with 10 bases between. The CDR3 is 13 residues long. Looking up the rest from reference TRBV13 and TRBJ2-5 gives the full variable domain: AAGVIQSPRHLIKEKRETATLKCYPIPRHDTVYWYQQGPGQDPQFLISFYEKMQSDKGSIPDRFSAQQFSDYHSELNMSSLELGDSALYFCASSLRGLKTQYFGPGTRLLVL.

This clonotype was recorded at least ten times. The rearrangement joins TRBV28 to TRBJ1-1; D gene uncertain. V was shortened by 6 bases and J by 8 bases, with 16 bases between the two germline ends. Germline V CDR1 and CDR2: MDHEN, SYDVKM. The CDR3 runs to 13 residues. The CDR3 spells CASSQNGLPEAFF. The DNA of the CDR3 is TGTGCCAGCAGCCAAAATGGGCTTCCCGAAGCTTTCTTT.

The chain recombines TRBV5-1 with TRBJ1-4; D is ambiguous. The CDR3 loop spans 13 amino acids. From germline, CDR1 is SGHRS and CDR2 YFSETQ. V lost 0 bases and J lost 7, with 7 bases in between. The CDR3 nucleotides are TGCGCCAGCAGCTTGGAAGGGAGTGAAAAACTGTTTTTT. It yields the protein CASSLEGSEKLFF.

The chain has TRBV9 and TRBJ2-3; 8 nucleotides line up with TRBD2. Germline-derived CDR1 and CDR2 are SGDLS and YYNGEE. The CDR3 totals 15 residues. J lost 4 bases, V lost 0 bases, and 4 bases had no gene match. The CDR3 nucleotides read TGTGCCAGCAGCGTAGGGACTAGCCAAGCAGATACGCAGTATTTT. Its protein is CASSVGTSQADTQYF.

This clonotype was counted between two and nine times. The rearrangement joins TRBV4-1 to TRBJ1-3; TRBD1 aligns across 7 bases. Germline CDR1 MGHRA, CDR2 YSYEKL. CDR3 size: 16 residues. Trimming removed 3 bases from V and 4 bases from J; junction bases left unmatched: 9. Here the CDR3 DNA reads TGCGCCAGCAGCCACTACACGGGACAGAAAGGAAACACCATATATTTT. Amino acids: CASSHYTGQKGNTIYF.

The chain recombines TRBV27 with TRBJ1-1; TRBD1 is a possible D gene (5 bases). V lost 3 bases to trimming and J lost 7 bases, with 15 bases between them. CDR3 length equals 14 residues. Germline V lookup: CDR1 MNHEY, CDR2 SMNVEV (reference sequence). The CDR3 nucleotides read TGTGCCAGCAGTTTTGGGGGGACCCTAGTTGAAGCTTTCTTT. It translates to CASSFGGTLVEAFF.

This clonotype was counted many times. V is TRBV6-6 and J is TRBJ1-6, with 7 bases aligning to TRBD1. V was pared by 8 bases and J by 7 bases, with 11 bases of the junction left unmatched. This CDR3 contains 15 residues. The germline gives CDR1 MNHNY, CDR2 SVGAGI (reference sequence). CDR3 sequence: CASAGTGTDNSPLHF. The CDR3 DNA sequence: TGTGCCAGCGCGGGGACCGGGACAGACAATTCACCCCTCCACTTT.

This rearrangement joins TRBV7-9 to TRBJ2-3; no clear D gene. This CDR3 is 11 amino acids long. With 3 bases removed from V and 6 bases from J, the gap between germline ends came to 4 bases. Per the germline V gene, CDR1 is SEHNR and CDR2 is FQNEAQ (reference sequence). The chain's CDR3 is CASSFQDTQYF. CDR3 nucleotide sequence: TGTGCCAGCAGCTTCCAGGATACGCAGTATTTT. The full variable domain, in which reference TRBV7-9 and TRBJ2-3 provide the parts outside the CDR3, is DTGVSQNPRHKITKRGQNVTFRCDPISEHNRLYWYRQTLGQGPEFLTYFQNEAQLEKSRLLSDRFSAERPKGSFSTLEIQRTEQGDSAMYLCASSFQDTQYFGPGTRLTVL.

The chain joins TRBV20-1 to TRBJ2-4; TRBD2 aligns across 14 bases. The CDR3 covers 18 residues. The germline V gene has CDR1 DFQATT and CDR2 SNEGSKA (reference sequence). V trimming: 6 bases; J trimming: 0 bases; junction bases outside the gene matches: 10. CDR3 amino acids: CSASPGLAGVIAKNIQYF. CDR3 nucleotides: TGCAGTGCCAGTCCGGGACTAGCGGGAGTGATAGCCAAAAACATTCAGTACTTC.

This sequence joins TRBV24-1 and TRBJ2-5, with D possibly TRBD1 on 5 matching bases. V dropped 5 bases and J dropped 3 bases, with 9 bases sitting between them. The CDR3 loop spans 13 amino acids. The germline V gene has CDR1 KGHDR and CDR2 SFDVKD. CDR3 coding DNA: TGTGCCACCAGTGGGTCCAGGGAAGAGACCCAGTACTTC. Amino acids: CATSGSREETQYF.

The count of this clonotype is one. This rearrangement joins TRBV30 to TRBJ2-3; D might be TRBD1 or TRBD2, each matching 6 bases. CDR1 GTSNPN and CDR2 SVGIG come from the germline V gene (reference sequence). The germline V and J ends were trimmed by 3 bases and 7 bases, with 17 bases remaining between them. This CDR3 is built from 14 residues. This CDR3 is CAWRSIGGRNTQYF. The CDR3 DNA reads as TGTGCCTGGAGGTCGATAGGGGGGCGGAATACGCAGTATTTT. The full variable domain, rest sourced from reference TRBV30 and TRBJ2-3, is SQTIHQWPATLVQPVGSPLSLECTVEGTSNPNLYWYRQAAGRGLQLLFYSVGIGQISSEVPQNLSASRPQDRQFILSSKKLLLSDSGFYLCAWRSIGGRNTQYFGPGTRLTVL.

This clonotype showed up just a few times. This chain connects TRBV23-1 to TRBJ1-5; maybe TRBD1 (5 bases). TRBV23-1 falls under the ORF class, with uncertain function. This CDR3 region has 14 residues. The germline V and J ends were trimmed by 7 bases and 3 bases, with 13 bases remaining between them. The CDR3 DNA is TGCGCCAGCAATCGGGGACGGTACAATCAGCCCCAGCATTTT. Protein: CASNRGRYNQPQHF.

The chain has TRBV6-6 and TRBJ2-7, with TRBD2 matching 13 bases. V trimming: 5 bases; J trimming: 6 bases; junction bases outside the gene matches: 7. CDR1 is MNHNY and CDR2 is SVGAGI in the germline V gene (reference sequence). The CDR3 is made up of 15 amino acids. CDR3 DNA sequence: TGTGCCAGCAGTCGAGGCGGGACTAGCGGGATCGAGCAGTACTTC. Translated, it gives CASSRGGTSGIEQYF.

The chain is built from TRBV6-8 and TRBJ2-1; the D is unclear. CDR3 size: 11 residues. V was trimmed by 5 bases and J by 8 bases, leaving 7 bases between them. The germline CDR1 and CDR2 sequences are MNHGY and SAAAGT. CDR3 DNA sequence: TGTGCCAGCAGTCCCGAGGATGAGCAGTTCTTC. It specifies CASSPEDEQFF.

The chain joins TRBV6-2 or TRBV6-3 to TRBJ1-1; TRBD1 aligns across 10 bases. From germline, CDR1 is MNHEY and CDR2 SVGEGT. The CDR3 runs 15 residues. Germline trimming cut 1 base from V and 7 bases from J; bases unmatched to any gene: 6. The CDR3 here is CASSYWTGGIFEAFF. The CDR3 DNA sequence: TGTGCCAGCAGTTACTGGACAGGGGGGATCTTTGAAGCTTTCTTT.

This clonotype has only a few counts. The V gene is TRBV5-1, the J gene TRBJ2-1; TRBD2 aligns across 9 bases. The CDR3 extends over 16 amino acids. From germline, CDR1 is SGHRS and CDR2 YFSETQ. V lost 7 bases and J lost 0; bases outside the gene matches: 8. CDR3 residues: CASHRLADSSYNEQFF. CDR3 bases: TGCGCCAGCCACAGACTAGCGGATAGCTCCTACAATGAGCAGTTCTTC.

The genes are TRBV16 and TRBJ1-2, with no clear D. The CDR3 extends over 14 amino acids. Trimming pared 4 bases from V and 5 bases from J, leaving 14 bases between. Germline CDR1 KGHSY, CDR2 FQNENV. The CDR3 here is CASSPRANGYGYTF. CDR3 nucleotides: TGTGCCAGCAGCCCCCGGGCCAATGGGTATGGCTACACCTTC.

V is TRBV5-5 and J is TRBJ1-4; D is ambiguous. This CDR3 is built from 13 residues. CDR1 and CDR2 from the germline V gene are SGHKS and YYEKEE (reference sequence). Trimming took off 4 bases at V and 8 bases at J, with 12 bases between the two ends. Written as DNA, the CDR3 is TGTGCCAGCAGCCGGAGGACGGAGGAAAAACTGTTTTTT. Amino acid sequence: CASSRRTEEKLFF.

The rearrangement joins TRBV2 to TRBJ1-5; D gene unclear. The germline V and J ends were trimmed by 6 bases and 1 base, with 10 bases remaining between them. Germline CDR1 is SNHLY and CDR2 is FYNNEI. The CDR3 covers 14 residues. The CDR3 sequence is CASRETGSNQPQHF. In DNA, the CDR3 is TGTGCCAGCAGGGAGACGGGGAGCAATCAGCCCCAGCATTTT. Full variable domain (remainder filled in from reference TRBV2 and TRBJ1-5): EPEVTQTPSHQVTQMGQEVILRCVPISNHLYFYWYRQILGQKVEFLVSFYNNEISEKSEIFDDQFSVERPDGSNFTLKIRSTKLEDSAMYFCASRETGSNQPQHFGDGTRLSIL.

On this clonotype itself: A junction boundary mismatches the germline segment, possibly from a read error. The J gene is TRBJ1-1, the V gene TRBV3-1; D gene ambiguous. Germline CDR1 LGHDT, CDR2 YNNKEL (reference sequence). The CDR3 sequence is 13 residues long. CDR3 region: CASSHEENTGAFF. The DNA for the CDR3 is TGTGCCAGCAGCCACGAGGAAAACACTGGAGCTTTCTTT. Drawing the rest from reference TRBV3-1 and TRBJ1-1, the complete variable domain is DTAVSQTPKYLVTQMGNDKSIKCEQNLGHDTMYWYKQDSKKFLKIMFSYNNKELIINETVPNRFSPKSPDKAHLNLHINSLELGDSAVYFCASSHEENTGAFFGQGTRLTVV.

The J gene is TRBJ1-5, the V gene TRBV15; no reliable D call. V was cut by 5 bases and J by 7 bases, with 18 bases left in between. The CDR3 has 15 amino acids. The germline CDR1 and CDR2 sequences are LNHNV and YYDKDF (reference sequence). CDR3 nucleotides: TGTGCCACCAGCGGACTAGAGGGTAAGGGACAGCCCCAGCATTTT. Encoded protein: CATSGLEGKGQPQHF.

Ten or more counts support this clonotype. The gene calls are TRBV19 and TRBJ1-6; 7 nucleotides match TRBD1. With V trimmed by 3 bases and J by 7 bases, 3 bases remained unmatched. Germline CDR1 and CDR2: LNHDA and SQIVND (reference sequence). The length of the CDR3 is 14 residues. The CDR3: CASSIGTENSPLHF. The DNA for the CDR3 is TGTGCCAGTAGTATCGGGACAGAGAATTCACCCCTCCACTTT.

Points on this clonotype: Without the conserved terminal phenylalanine or tryptophan, this CDR3 likely stems from a read error. This chain connects TRBV12-5 to TRBJ1-6, with D perhaps matching TRBD1 (5 bases). Looked up from germline, CDR1 is LGHNT and CDR2 is FRNRAP. The CDR3 extends over 13 amino acids. V lost 5 bases, J lost 7 bases, and 9 bases lay in between. The CDR3 DNA sequence: TGTGCTAGTGGTGCGCAGGGAAATTCACCCCTCCACCTT. Residues: CASGAQGNSPLHL.

The chain recombines TRBV7-8 with TRBJ2-7, with unresolved D. The ends were cut back, 3 bases at V and 2 bases at J, with 8 bases in the middle. Germline CDR1 and CDR2: SGHVS and FQNEAQ. The CDR3 runs to 13 residues. CDR3 coding DNA: TGTGCCAGCAGCTTTGAGATGGCCTACGAGCAGTACTTC. It is translated as CASSFEMAYEQYF.

The V gene is TRBV6-5, the J gene TRBJ1-3; D gene unclear. CDR1 and CDR2 (germline): MNHEY, SVGAGI. CDR3 length: 15 amino acids. V was clipped by 2 bases and J by 0 bases, with 8 bases between them. CDR3 DNA sequence: TGTGCCAGCAGTTACGACGGATTCTCTGGAAACACCATATATTTT. Residues: CASSYDGFSGNTIYF.